This T cell receptor (beta chain) appears in the sequencing data of a study of blood T cells in healthy people across ages (dated by TCRdb to the mid-2010s). In terms of the full investigation: Template switching captured roughly one uniquely barcoded TCR beta cDNA molecule per two T cells in model experiments. The donors were split into four age groups: young (average roughly 15 years), middle-aged (more than 35), aged (about 62) and long-lived (approximately 80). Two additional independent replicas of 1 million unique cDNA reads from the same blood draw were analyzed for two donors (one aged 18 to 29 and one aged 80 or older). To track age-related changes in TCR beta repertoire diversity, the study relied on deep sequencing normalized with unique cDNA molecular identifiers. To avoid experimental bias, donors of different ages were distributed randomly across sequencing lanes. Broad study findings and their caveats: Because donor CMV infection status was unknown, age-related changes in expanded clonotypes were potentially confounded. Conclusive comparison of naive and antigen-experienced compartments was prevented by the profiling of bulk unsorted PBMCs. The long-lived group showed more naive CD4+ T cells, fewer expanded clones and increased TCR diversity than the aged group, suggesting age selection. Observed TCR beta diversity per million T cells fell roughly linearly with age, and a significant reduction was already apparent by age roughly 40. There was a strong correlation between observed TCR beta diversity and the percentage of naive T cells measured by flow cytometry. Estimates of total diversity based on one million sequenced T cells were regarded as lower bounds and as underestimates.

The protocol used for the library was 5' RACE. Reads for this sample came from an Illumina HiSeq 2500. A second roughly 6 to 11 cycle PCR used a sample-barcoded 5' primer and a J-beta primer mix. A unique molecular identifier was introduced onto each TCR beta cDNA molecule by a template-switch 5' adaptor carrying 12 random nucleotides. At least 3 million CDR3-containing paired-end reads were obtained from each sample. First-strand cDNA synthesis was performed from all RNA using the Mint cDNA synthesis kit, with priming by a TRBC-specific oligonucleotide. Following uracil-DNA glycosylase treatment, all cDNA underwent a first 18-cycle PCR with the universal primers M1SS and BC2_uni_R. The paper's processing steps were these. For normalization, 1 million high-quality reads, each with a distinct molecular identifier, were randomly selected from each sample. Instead of being binned into consensus sequences, reads with shared molecular identifiers were discarded. CDR3 identification, clonotype clustering and error correction used MiTCR with a Q25 quality threshold and the strictest error-elimination algorithm. A nonparametric unseen species model using Euler transformation provided a lower-bound estimate of total TCR beta diversity. TCRdb trimmed public reads at Q25 via fastp, called clones via MiXCR and kept in-frame beta chains. Rows merge per CDR3 protein into single entries with the most common DNA and genes. The V and J calls here are based on TCRdb, not the publication. Within this sample are roughly 680,000 distinct CDR3 sequences, with around 20% of them counted one time only. Clones ranked in the top ten supply 3.6% of the sample.

Turning to this clonotype: Its specific antigen is unknown. Base quality data are lacking; no much larger clone is found one base away.

Systemically healthy Caucasian individuals from Russia, around 38 in total and aged about 6 to 100 years, were included as donors. Around 10 milliliters of peripheral blood were drawn from each donor into EDTA-treated Vacutainer tubes. PBMCs were isolated by Ficoll-Paque density-gradient centrifugation, with at least 6.5 million obtained per sample. Total RNA, at least 6 micrograms per sample, was extracted from PBMCs with Trizol reagent. For every donor, an aliquot of PBMCs went through flow cytometry to measure the percentages of naive CD45RAhigh/CD27high T cells. CDR1 SQVTM and CDR2 ANQGSEA were looked up in the germline V gene. Trimming costs V 6 bases and J 3 bases, and their ends lie 9 bases apart. The CDR3 contains 11 residues, cysteine and phenylalanine counted. Only the CDR3 portion is preserved as DNA: 33 bases, with reading frame beginning at the first base.

This TCR was recovered from a man in his 70s in good health. This chain joins TRBV29-1 to TRBJ2-7; the D gene is possibly TRBD2, with 5 bases matching. The sequencing input was blood. CDR3 reads: CSVNSDYEQYF. The nucleotides are TGCAGCGTCAATAGCGACTACGAGCAGTACTTC.